This T cell receptor beta chain was sequenced for a study of blood T cell repertoires in COVID-19. Study-wide background: The cDNA or gDNA used as material had been derived from T cells, B-cell-depleted T cells, or PBMCs.

Germline V gives CDR1 ENHRY, CDR2 SYGVKD. The CDR3 spans 13 residues. V lost 10 bases and J lost 0, with 11 bases in between. Per the study methods: It was from reference gene primer amplification that nucleated cell counts were estimated. The data were produced by immunoSEQ multiplex PCR, yet TCRdb's version contains in-frame clones alone and is incomplete. The DNA was the basis for D and trimming; V, J and clone size are from that table. The sample lists under 400,000 clones; about 92% were seen once. The receptor was derived from a woman in her fifties or sixties with COVID-19, enrolled during active disease. Input material: peripheral blood. The genes are TRBV10-3 and TRBJ2-3; perhaps TRBD2 as D (6 bases). Here the CDR3 DNA reads TGTGCCAACTCCGGGACTAGCACAGATACGCAGTATTTT. Its translation is CANSGTSTDTQYF.